The rows below give T cell receptor beta chains drawn from one sample of a study of blood T cell repertoires in COVID-19. Sequencing used immunoSEQ multiplex PCR; TCRdb keeps in-frame clones, though not all of them. This sample yields over 70,000 clones, of which around three quarters are seen a single time; 10% belongs to the top ten. The sample taken for sequencing was peripheral blood. Receptors originate from a woman in her sixties or seventies with acute or convalescent COVID-19. CDR3s include the opening cysteine and the closing phenylalanine or tryptophan.

cdr3_aa,v_call
CATKWGTGSNEQYF,TRBV27
CASSPVAGGVNEQFF,TRBV5-1
CASSSGSYYEQYF,TRBV6-5
CSVGRTVNNEQFF,TRBV29-1
CASSGPGQGHEQYF,TRBV2
CASSGSGVSYNEQFF,TRBV11-1
CASRDRGLTGNTIYF,TRBV19
CASSYGTGTEAFF,TRBV12-3/TRBV12-4
CAWSVSRRSAANSPLHF,TRBV30
CSATEQNEQFF,TRBV20-1
CASSRGGFYGYTF,TRBV19
CASSSYRGEEKLFF,TRBV6-6
CASSPGTGIYGYTF,TRBV7-9
CASSDEGTGAGYEQYF,TRBV5-1
CASSISTSTDTQYF,TRBV19
CASINEARLAKNIQYF,TRBV27
CSASDRVGYGYTF,TRBV20-1
CASSLGASGSGADTQYF,TRBV7-9